Listed here are 3 T cell receptor beta chains from one sample, sequenced in a study of beta chain features in type 1 diabetes. Notes on the study in general: A moderate, significant TCRB CDR3 shortening appeared in type 1 diabetes across four CD4+ subsets.

Their specific antigens are unknown. The entirety of the isolated RNA underwent reverse transcription, so expressed TCRB transcripts were sequenced. Only in-frame clones appear in the TCRdb table, and some are missing; sequencing was by immunoSEQ multiplex PCR. This sample yields roughly 100,000 clones, of which around 30% are seen a single time; 0.5% to 0.55% belongs to the top ten. Specimen: central memory CD4+ T cells from blood. The receptors were gathered from a woman younger than 30 with type 1 diabetes.

The chain has TRBV5-4 and TRBJ2-2; 9 bases map to TRBD2. There are 15 residues in the CDR3. V shed 0 bases and J 6 bases; nucleotides not matched to a gene: 3. CDR1 and CDR2 (germline): SGHNT, YYREEE (reference sequence). The CDR3 spells CASSLEGLASGELFF. CDR3 DNA: TGTGCCAGCAGCTTGGAGGGACTAGCTTCCGGGGAGCTGTTTTTT.

The CDR3 coding sequence is TGTGCCAGCACCGCCCCGGCTAGCGGGAGTCGGGAGACCCAGTACTTC. Its translation: CASTAPASGSRETQYF. This sequence joins TRBV7-2 and TRBJ2-5; 10 bases align to TRBD2. This CDR3 contains 16 residues. V trimming: 7 bases; J trimming: 5 bases; junction bases outside the gene matches: 13. Germline assignment: CDR1 SGHTA and CDR2 FQGNSA.

In this sample, this clone turned up a few times. The rearrangement uses TRBV2 and TRBJ1-4; tentative D call: TRBD1 (6 bases). In germline, CDR1 is SNHLY, CDR2 FYNNEI. With 7 bases removed from V and 7 bases from J, the gap between germline ends came to 13 bases. This CDR3 is built from 13 residues. The CDR3 sequence is CASNQQGFEKLFF. As DNA, the CDR3 is TGTGCCAGCAACCAACAGGGTTTTGAAAAACTGTTTTTT.